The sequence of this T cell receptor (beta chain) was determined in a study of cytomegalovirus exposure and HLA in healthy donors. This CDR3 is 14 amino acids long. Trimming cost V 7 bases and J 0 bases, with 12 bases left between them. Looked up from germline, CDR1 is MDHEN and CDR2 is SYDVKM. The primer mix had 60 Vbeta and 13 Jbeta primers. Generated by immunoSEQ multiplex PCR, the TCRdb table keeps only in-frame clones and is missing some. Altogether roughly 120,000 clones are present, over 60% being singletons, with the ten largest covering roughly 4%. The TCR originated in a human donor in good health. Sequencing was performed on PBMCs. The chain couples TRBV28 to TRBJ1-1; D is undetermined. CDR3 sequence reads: CASIVTGMNTEAFF. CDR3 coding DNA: TGTGCCAGCATTGTGACGGGAATGAACACTGAAGCTTTCTTT.